These 20 T cell receptor beta chains originate from one sample sequenced in a study of shared clonotypes between healthy human individuals. CD45RO-negative cells were positively selected for CCR7, leaving out terminally differentiated effector memory CD45RA+ cells. Profiled with immunoSEQ multiplex PCR; TCRdb holds only in-frame clones, not every one. The sample contains some 2,000,000 clones, 85% to 95% of which appear only once. Sequencing used naive CD8+ T cells sorted from blood. The receptors come from a man aged 18 to 29 in good health.

The V call is TRBV6-1, the J call TRBJ1-2; 9 nucleotides match TRBD1. The CDR3 is 13 residues long. V was clipped by 5 bases and J by 6 bases; unmatched bases: 4. The germline CDR1 and CDR2 sequences are MNHNS and SASEGT. The DNA of the CDR3 is TGTGCCAGCAGTCCTACAGGGGGCGATGGCTACACCTTC. Amino acid sequence: CASSPTGGDGYTF.

The chain couples TRBV5-6 to TRBJ1-2; unclear D gene. The CDR3 covers 13 residues. With 0 bases removed from V and 3 bases from J, the gap between germline ends came to 6 bases. Germline loops: CDR1 SGHDT, CDR2 YYEEEE. The CDR3 bases are TGTGCCAGCAGCTTGGTCAGCGACTATGGCTACACCTTC. It is translated as CASSLVSDYGYTF.

The CDR3 DNA sequence: TGTGCCAGCAGCCGAGCCTGGACTAGCGGGAGCGGGGAAGAGACCCAGTACTTC. Encoded protein: CASSRAWTSGSGEETQYF. J is TRBJ2-5 and V is TRBV5-6, with 13 bases fitting TRBD2. This CDR3 contains 18 residues. CDR1 and CDR2 from the germline V gene are SGHDT and YYEEEE. Trimming at V came to 4 bases and at J to 3 bases, leaving 12 bases not matched to a gene.

V is TRBV5-1 and J is TRBJ2-7; TRBD2 might be the D (6 bases). The germline V and J ends were trimmed by 5 bases and 4 bases, with 16 bases remaining between them. CDR1 SGHRS and CDR2 YFSETQ come from the germline V gene. CDR3 length: 14 residues. The CDR3 region has the DNA TGCGCCAGCAGTTATTCCATCAGCGGGTACGAGCAGTACTTC. Translation: CASSYSISGYEQYF.

This rearrangement joins TRBV29-1 to TRBJ1-1, with TRBD1 identical over 7 bases. The CDR3 runs to 13 residues. Trimming took 5 bases from V and 0 from J; bases not matched to a gene: 3. Per the germline V gene, CDR1 is SQVTM and CDR2 is ANQGSEA. The CDR3 DNA reads TGCAGCGTTCCCGGGACAGTGAACACTGAAGCTTTCTTT. Protein: CSVPGTVNTEAFF.

The V call is TRBV9, the J call TRBJ2-1, with 8 positions matching TRBD2. J lost 5 bases, V lost 1 base, and 5 bases had no gene match. The CDR3 is made up of 15 amino acids. Germline loops: CDR1 SGDLS, CDR2 YYNGEE. The CDR3 reads CASSVPGGPHNEQFF. The CDR3 DNA reads TGTGCCAGCAGCGTACCGGGAGGGCCCCACAATGAGCAGTTCTTC.

This clone has only one observation. The rearrangement links TRBV23-1 to TRBJ1-1, with unresolved D. TRBV23-1 is an ORF, with its function uncertain. CDR3 size: 14 residues. Trimming removed 3 bases from V and 8 bases from J, with 16 bases in between. CDR3 sequence: CASSHSGWTGEAFF. For the CDR3, the DNA is TGCGCCAGCAGTCACTCTGGGTGGACGGGAGAAGCTTTCTTT.

The chain recombines TRBV9 with TRBJ2-3; TRBD2 agrees at 12 bases. J was trimmed by 0 bases and V by 3 bases; bases with no gene match: 8. There are 18 residues in the CDR3. The germline CDR1 and CDR2 sequences are SGDLS and YYNGEE. The DNA for the CDR3 is TGTGCCAGCAGCGCCGGACTAGCGGGGACCTCTAGCACAGATACGCAGTATTTT. It codes for CASSAGLAGTSSTDTQYF.

V and J are TRBV5-8 and TRBJ2-1; 7 nucleotides agree with TRBD2. The CDR3 contains 15 residues. CDR1 SGHTS and CDR2 YDEGEE come from the germline V gene. Trimming removed 2 bases from V and 5 bases from J; junction bases left unmatched: 7. The CDR3 region has the DNA TGTGCCAGCAGCTTTAGGGAGGGCCTGAACAATGAGCAGTTCTTC. As protein: CASSFREGLNNEQFF.

This clone was observed once. The J gene is TRBJ2-7, the V gene TRBV6-6, with 9 bases lining up with TRBD1. Trimming cost V 5 bases and J 2 bases; bases outside gene matches: 10. Looked up from germline, CDR1 is MNHNY and CDR2 is SVGAGI (reference sequence). The CDR3 contains 16 residues. The chain's CDR3 is CASSNPGTGKAYEQYF. The CDR3 nucleotides are TGTGCCAGCAGTAACCCCGGGACAGGGAAAGCCTACGAGCAGTACTTC.

Notes on this clone: Within the sample, other DNA sequences also encode this same CDR3. The CDR3 loop reads CSVEPGGNEQFF. DNA for the CDR3: TGCAGCGTGGAGCCAGGCGGCAATGAGCAGTTCTTC. V and J are TRBV29-1 and TRBJ2-1; D not certain. In germline, CDR1 is SQVTM, CDR2 ANQGSEA. The CDR3 totals 12 residues. V shed 6 bases and J shed 6 bases, with 12 bases lying between them.

The V call is TRBV30, the J call TRBJ2-7, with D perhaps matching TRBD1 (6 bases). Trimming removed 5 bases from V and 2 bases from J, with 7 bases in between. Germline-derived CDR1 and CDR2 are GTSNPN and SVGIG (reference sequence). The CDR3 is made up of 11 amino acids. The DNA for the CDR3 is TGTGCCTGGCAGGGGACCTACGAGCAGTACTTC. Residues: CAWQGTYEQYF.

V usage is TRBV7-9 and J usage is TRBJ2-1, with D perhaps matching TRBD1 (6 bases). V lost 5 bases to trimming and J lost 4 bases, with 24 bases between them. Germline V lookup: CDR1 SEHNR, CDR2 FQNEAQ (reference sequence). The CDR3 contains 18 residues. The CDR3 here is CASSQSDSPGPSYNEQFF. CDR3 nucleotides: TGTGCCAGCAGCCAATCGGACAGTCCGGGCCCGTCATACAATGAGCAGTTCTTC. Full variable domain (remainder filled in from reference TRBV7-9 and TRBJ2-1): DTGVSQNPRHKITKRGQNVTFRCDPISEHNRLYWYRQTLGQGPEFLTYFQNEAQLEKSRLLSDRFSAERPKGSFSTLEIQRTEQGDSAMYLCASSQSDSPGPSYNEQFFGPGTRLTVL.

This rearrangement joins TRBV5-1 to TRBJ2-6; D is undetermined. CDR3 length: 15 amino acids. The V end lost 2 bases, the J end lost 0 bases, and 6 bases lay between the germline ends. The germline gives CDR1 SGHRS, CDR2 YFSETQ. In DNA form, the CDR3 reads TGCGCCAGCAGCTTCGGTTCCTCTGGGGCCAACGTCCTGACTTTC. As protein: CASSFGSSGANVLTF.

This sequence joins TRBV5-1 and TRBJ1-3; no clear D gene. In germline, CDR1 is SGHRS, CDR2 YFSETQ. The CDR3 spans 13 residues. V lost 6 bases and J 1 base, leaving 8 bases between the germline ends. CDR3 region: CASKSVSGNTIYF. CDR3 DNA: TGCGCCAGCAAGTCCGTATCTGGAAACACCATATATTTT. Using reference TRBV5-1 and TRBJ1-3 for the parts outside the CDR3, the full variable domain is KAGVTQTPRYLIKTRGQQVTLSCSPISGHRSVSWYQQTPGQGLQFLFEYFSETQRNKGNFPGRFSGRQFSNSRSEMNVSTLELGDSALYLCASKSVSGNTIYFGEGSWLTVV.

A single count supports this clone. The gene calls are TRBV13 and TRBJ1-3; the D is unclear. Germline V CDR1 and CDR2: PRHDT, FYEKMQ (reference sequence). V shed 0 bases and J shed 5 bases, with 11 bases lying between them. The CDR3 has 15 residues. In DNA, the CDR3 is TGTGCCAGCAGCTTAGGGACGGGCGAGAGAAACACCATATATTTT. Translating it yields CASSLGTGERNTIYF.

V usage is TRBV28 and J usage is TRBJ2-7; TRBD2 is a possible D gene (6 bases). Germline V gives CDR1 MDHEN, CDR2 SYDVKM. The V end lost 6 bases, the J end lost 5 bases, and 14 bases lay between the germline ends. This CDR3 comprises 13 residues. The DNA for the CDR3 is TGTGCCAGCAGCCTCCTGGAGGGCGACGAGCAGTACTTC. Its translation is CASSLLEGDEQYF.

This clone was seen only once. The chain joins TRBV2 to TRBJ2-7, with D possibly being TRBD1 (6 bases). Germline V lookup: CDR1 SNHLY, CDR2 FYNNEI. This CDR3 is built from 12 residues. Deletions cut 6 bases from V and 7 bases from J, with 13 bases between. The chain's CDR3 is CASRETGREQYF. Here the CDR3 DNA reads TGTGCCAGCAGGGAGACAGGTAGAGAGCAGTACTTC.

With respect to this clone: Additional DNA sequences in this sample encode the identical CDR3. The rearrangement links TRBV28 to TRBJ2-5, with a possible D match to TRBD1 (6 bases). This CDR3 is 15 amino acids long. V was shortened by 2 bases and J by 2 bases, with 12 bases between the two germline ends. Germline values: CDR1 MDHEN, CDR2 SYDVKM. The CDR3 loop is CASSLGTGLQETQYF. The DNA for the CDR3 is TGTGCCAGCAGTTTAGGTACAGGGTTGCAAGAGACCCAGTACTTC.

The chain recombines TRBV6-6 with TRBJ1-5; D is uncertain. With 2 bases removed from V and 3 bases from J, the gap between germline ends came to 11 bases. The CDR3 loop spans 15 amino acids. The V gene's germline CDR1 is MNHNY and CDR2 SVGAGI (reference sequence). This CDR3 reads CASSYETATNQPQHF. The CDR3 bases are TGTGCCAGCAGTTACGAAACAGCAACCAATCAGCCCCAGCATTTT.